A single sample gave rise to the 25 T cell receptor beta chains below, sequenced in a study of OX40 agonist ivuxolimab in advanced cancers. Library preparation was by the immunoSEQ multiplex PCR assay. Held by TCRdb, this immuneACCESS table contains in-frame sequences only and omits some clones. Under half of the omission traces to an unresolved V gene where checked; the cause of the rest is unknown. Within this sample are 8,500 to 14,000 clones, with 75% to 85% of them counted one time only. Of the sample, about 16% falls within the top ten clones. The source was CD4+ or CD8+ T cells sorted from blood, collected in a trial of the OX40 agonist ivuxolimab. All receptors come from an adult with an advanced solid tumor such as melanoma, head and neck, liver or kidney cancer.

V usage is TRBV5-6 and J usage is TRBJ2-5; 10 nucleotides line up with TRBD2. Germline CDR1 is SGHDT and CDR2 is YYEEEE. Unmatched junction bases numbered 3, after V lost 1 base and J lost 0 bases. This CDR3 contains 16 residues. This chain's CDR3 is CASSLQLAGYQETQYF. The CDR3 DNA follows: TGTGCCAGCAGCTTGCAACTAGCGGGGTACCAAGAGACCCAGTACTTC.

The chain recombines TRBV5-6 with TRBJ1-2; maybe TRBD1 (5 bases). Germline lookup yields CDR1 SGHDT and CDR2 YYEEEE. The CDR3 consists of 13 residues. The ends were cut back, 4 bases at V and 8 bases at J, with 15 bases in the middle. The CDR3 DNA is TGTGCCAGCAGCCCCCGGGACGGTGGGGGCTACACCTTC. This gives the protein CASSPRDGGGYTF.

About this clone: This may be a read error: a much more frequent sequence differs by one nucleotide. Other DNA sequences within the sample encode an identical CDR3. V and J are TRBV7-9 and TRBJ2-2; 8 bases line up with TRBD2. CDR1 and CDR2 from the germline V gene are SEHNR and FQNEAQ (reference sequence). This CDR3 comprises 16 residues. V lost 4 bases to trimming and J lost 4 bases; unmatched junction nucleotides: 8. The CDR3: CASSSPGGGFTGELFF. The CDR3 bases are TGTGCCAGCAGCTCCCCGGGGGGGGGTTTCACCGGGGAGCTGTTTTTT.

This clone came up once. The chain has TRBV2 and TRBJ1-1; D gene uncertain. Trimming shortened V by 6 bases and J by 6 bases, and 8 bases separated the two germline ends. The germline gives CDR1 SNHLY, CDR2 FYNNEI. This CDR3 has 11 residues. CDR3 in DNA: TGTGCCAGCAGCGCAGGAGCTGAAGCTTTCTTT. This codes for CASSAGAEAFF.

The rearrangement joins TRBV11-2 to TRBJ2-5; perhaps TRBD1 as D (5 bases). Germline CDR1 SGHAT, CDR2 FQNNGV. The V and J ends lost 4 bases and 1 base respectively, with 13 bases between them. CDR3 length equals 15 residues. The chain's CDR3 is CASSSPWTSQETQYF. In DNA form, the CDR3 reads TGTGCCAGCAGCTCACCGTGGACATCCCAAGAGACCCAGTACTTC.

The sample holds a few counts of this clone. This chain links TRBV6-1 with TRBJ1-4; TRBD1 matches at 9 bases. The ends lost 6 bases at V and 8 bases at J; junction bases unmatched: 10. Germline CDR1 MNHNS, CDR2 SASEGT. CDR3 length equals 15 residues. CDR3 amino acids: CASSPTGGSGEKLFF. The CDR3 DNA reads as TGTGCCAGCAGCCCCACAGGGGGCTCAGGAGAAAAACTGTTTTTT.

J is TRBJ2-7 and V is TRBV2; a possible D gene is TRBD2 (5 bases). The CDR3 runs to 13 residues. Germline loops: CDR1 SNHLY, CDR2 FYNNEI. Trimming took 6 bases from V and 7 from J, leaving 16 bases between them. The CDR3 nucleotides are TGTGCCAGCAGCGAGGGTTGGGTCGCGGAGCAGTACTTC. This encodes CASSEGWVAEQYF. The variable domain in full, completed from reference TRBV2 and TRBJ2-7, reads EPEVTQTPSHQVTQMGQEVILRCVPISNHLYFYWYRQILGQKVEFLVSFYNNEISEKSEIFDDQFSVERPDGSNFTLKIRSTKLEDSAMYFCASSEGWVAEQYFGPGTRLTVT.

The chain combines TRBV10-1 with TRBJ2-7, with D tentatively TRBD1 (5 bases). The CDR3 spans 12 residues. The V gene's germline CDR1 is WNHNN and CDR2 SYGVQD (reference sequence). Between the trimmed V and J ends, which lost 5 bases and 5 bases, there was a span of 10 bases. The CDR3 spells CASSPGFHEQYF. CDR3 coding DNA: TGCGCCAGCAGTCCAGGGTTCCACGAGCAGTACTTC.

The rearrangement joins TRBV12-5 to TRBJ2-5; D gene ambiguous. The J call may be incorrect, as the DNA end agrees better with TRBJ2-7. Germline values: CDR1 LGHNT, CDR2 FRNRAP. The CDR3 loop spans 13 amino acids. CDR3 nucleotides: TGTGCTAGTGGTTCCTCTGAAAGCTACGAGCAGTACTTC. Translating gives CASGSSESYEQYF.

To note about this clone: A read error may account for a junction end that differs from germline. The V and J genes are TRBV11-3 and TRBJ2-7; D unclear. The CDR3 has 14 amino acids. Germline V gene sequence: CDR1 SGHNT, CDR2 YENEEA. DNA of the CDR3: TGTGCCAGCAGCTTAGGGGCAGAGGTGTACGAGCAGCACTTC. Protein sequence: CASSLGAEVYEQHF.

This chain links TRBV15 with TRBJ2-3; D is possibly TRBD1 (5 bases). The V gene lost 3 bases and the J gene lost 5 bases, with 9 bases spanning the gap. There are 13 residues in the CDR3. Germline CDR1 is LNHNV and CDR2 is YYDKDF (reference sequence). CDR3 amino acids: CATSRARGDTQYF. The CDR3 DNA follows: TGTGCCACCAGCAGGGCTAGGGGAGATACGCAGTATTTT.

With regard to this clone: Germline is not matched at one junction end, which may reflect a read error. Other nucleotide sequences in the sample specify the same CDR3. The CDR3 DNA sequence: TGTGCCAGCAGCTTGGGTTACGAGCAGTACTTC. Its translation is CASSLGYEQYF. V is TRBV5-1 and J is TRBJ2-7; D is ambiguous. This CDR3 region has 11 residues. Looked up from germline, CDR1 is SGHRS and CDR2 is YFSETQ.

The chain is built from TRBV11-2 and TRBJ2-2; possibly TRBD1 or TRBD2 for D (5 bases each). Germline-derived CDR1 and CDR2 are SGHAT and FQNNGV. This CDR3 comprises 17 residues. V lost 5 bases to trimming and J lost 4 bases, with 20 bases between them. The CDR3 is CASSPPTEGPTTGELFF. In DNA form, the CDR3 reads TGTGCCAGCAGCCCCCCGACAGAGGGGCCTACCACCGGGGAGCTGTTTTTT.

V usage is TRBV25-1 and J usage is TRBJ1-1, with D unclear. The CDR3 has 17 amino acids. The V gene lost 4 bases and the J gene lost 3 bases, with 21 bases spanning the gap. CDR1 MGHDK and CDR2 SYGVNS come from the germline V gene. The CDR3 spells CASSGGWIVGSDTEAFF. CDR3 sequence (DNA): TGTGCCAGCAGTGGGGGTTGGATAGTGGGCTCGGACACTGAAGCTTTCTTT.

The chain combines TRBV16 with TRBJ2-7, with D tentatively TRBD1 (6 bases). CDR3 length: 15 amino acids. V dropped 2 bases and J dropped 2 bases, with 13 bases sitting between them. CDR1 and CDR2 (germline): KGHSY, FQNENV. The CDR3 reads CASSQAGTKPYEQYF. The DNA of the CDR3 is TGTGCCAGCAGCCAAGCCGGGACAAAACCCTACGAGCAGTACTTC.

This chain joins TRBV7-6 and TRBJ2-2; TRBD2 matches 7 bases. The CDR3 has 15 residues. The junction had 8 bases not matched to a gene; V was cut back by 5 bases and J by 5 bases. Germline V CDR1 and CDR2: SGHVS, FNYEAQ. CDR3 in DNA: TGTGCCAGCAGCCCCGGGACTATCCTTACCGGGGAGCTGTTTTTT. Its protein product is CASSPGTILTGELFF.

The chain combines TRBV7-3 with TRBJ2-3, with D maybe TRBD1 (5 bases). This CDR3 is 18 amino acids long. The V gene's germline CDR1 is SGHTA and CDR2 FQGTGA. Trimming took 1 base from V and 2 from J, leaving 19 bases between them. CDR3 bases: TGTGCCAGCAGCTTAAATGAGAGAGTGGTGGGGCACACAGATACGCAGTATTTT. Translated: CASSLNERVVGHTDTQYF.

The J gene is TRBJ1-1, the V gene TRBV13; D is unresolved. Trimming cost V 7 bases and J 5 bases, with 14 bases left between them. The length of the CDR3 is 13 residues. Per germline, CDR1 PRHDT and CDR2 FYEKMQ (reference sequence). DNA of the CDR3: TGTGCCAGCACCCTACTGGGGTTGACTGAAGCTTTCTTT. It codes for CASTLLGLTEAFF.

V and J are TRBV14 and TRBJ1-2; D may be TRBD1 (5 bases). CDR1 and CDR2 (germline): SGHDN, FVKESK. The CDR3 consists of 14 residues. The V gene lost 0 bases and the J gene lost 4 bases, with 9 bases spanning the gap. CDR3 DNA: TGTGCCAGCAGCCAAGATTGGAGGGGCTATGGCTACACCTTC. Its translation is CASSQDWRGYGYTF.

This clone was seen only a few times. V and J are TRBV6-4 and TRBJ1-5; maybe TRBD1 (5 bases). The CDR3 spans 13 residues. The germline CDR1 and CDR2 sequences are MRHNA and SNTAGT. V shed 5 bases and J shed 3 bases, with 8 bases lying between them. Here the CDR3 DNA reads TGTGCCAGCAGTACAGGCCCCAATCAGCCCCAGCATTTT. Translated, it gives CASSTGPNQPQHF.

The chain joins TRBV5-8 to TRBJ2-7; D is possibly TRBD1 (5 bases). Trimming took off 0 bases at V and 4 bases at J, with 11 bases between the two ends. This CDR3 comprises 14 residues. The germline V gene encodes CDR1 SGHTS and CDR2 YDEGEE. CDR3 protein: CASSLAGSGYEQYF. The DNA of the CDR3 is TGTGCCAGCAGCTTGGCAGGGTCTGGGTACGAGCAGTACTTC.

In this sample, this clone is medium-sized (0.01 to 0.1%). DNA for the CDR3: TGTGCCAGCAGTCCCAATACCGGGACAACGAACACTGAAGCTTTCTTT. It translates to CASSPNTGTTNTEAFF. The chain carries TRBV6-6 and TRBJ1-1; weak D call: TRBD1 (6 bases). Trimming took off 5 bases at V and 1 base at J, with 17 bases between the two ends. The CDR3 length is 16 residues. Germline lookup yields CDR1 MNHNY and CDR2 SVGAGI (reference sequence).

The chain uses TRBV5-4 and TRBJ2-1; D is possibly TRBD1 (6 bases). Germline values: CDR1 SGHNT, CDR2 YYREEE (reference sequence). V was cut by 5 bases and J by 3 bases, with 9 bases left in between. The CDR3 has 13 amino acids. This CDR3 reads CASRPDSYNEQFF. CDR3 DNA: TGTGCCAGCAGACCGGACAGCTACAATGAGCAGTTCTTC.

The CDR3: CASSLQGGDTEAFF. CDR3 DNA sequence: TGTGCCAGCAGCTTACAGGGAGGTGACACTGAAGCTTTCTTT. V is TRBV7-2 and J is TRBJ1-1, with D possibly matching TRBD1 (5 bases). The length of the CDR3 is 14 residues. The ends were cut back, 2 bases at V and 3 bases at J, with 10 bases in the middle. The germline CDR1 and CDR2 sequences are SGHTA and FQGNSA.

This clone was seen a few times. The rearrangement links TRBV15 to TRBJ2-7, with 12 bases matching TRBD2. V dropped 3 bases and J dropped 3; count of bases not matched to a gene: 3. Germline lookup yields CDR1 LNHNV and CDR2 YYDKDF (reference sequence). This CDR3 comprises 15 residues. The CDR3 nucleotides are TGTGCCACCAGCAGGGAGACTAGCGGGGGCTACGAGCAGTACTTC. This sequence encodes CATSRETSGGYEQYF.